These 24 T cell receptor beta chains originate from one sample sequenced in a study of T cell therapy after organ transplantation. Only in-frame clones appear in the TCRdb table, and some are missing; sequencing was by immunoSEQ multiplex PCR. This repertoire shows 20,000 or so clones, 84% found once; its top ten account for under 45%. Time point specified: 20-29 weeks after completion of therapy. These receptors are not linked to any known antigen. This specimen was CD8+ T cells from blood, taken after autologous CMV-specific T cell therapy. These receptors were taken from a human patient who had received a solid organ transplant and had CMV disease. A subset of T cells may come from the graft donor.

The rearrangement links TRBV10-1 to TRBJ2-5, with 8 bases fitting TRBD1. After removal of 6 bases from V and 3 bases from J, the junction contained 3 bases not matched to a gene. Germline lookup yields CDR1 WNHNN and CDR2 SYGVQD (reference sequence). This CDR3 has 13 residues. The CDR3 reads CASRVTGEETQYF. CDR3 nucleotides: TGCGCCAGCAGGGTGACAGGGGAAGAGACCCAGTACTTC.

DNA of the CDR3: TGTGCCACCAGCAGAGATCGCAACAATCAGCCCCAGCATTTT. This sequence encodes CATSRDRNNQPQHF. The chain couples TRBV15 to TRBJ1-5; D is ambiguous. From germline, CDR1 is LNHNV and CDR2 YYDKDF (reference sequence). This CDR3 has 14 amino acids. V was clipped by 0 bases and J by 3 bases, with 6 bases between them.

The gene calls are TRBV2 and TRBJ1-1; D is ambiguous. The CDR3 loop spans 12 amino acids. Germline loops: CDR1 SNHLY, CDR2 FYNNEI. With 9 bases removed from V and 7 bases from J, the gap between germline ends came to 15 bases. DNA of the CDR3: TGTGCCAGTATTATCCGGGCCCTTGAAGCTTTCTTT. Protein product: CASIIRALEAFF. Drawing the rest from reference TRBV2 and TRBJ1-1, the complete variable domain is EPEVTQTPSHQVTQMGQEVILRCVPISNHLYFYWYRQILGQKVEFLVSFYNNEISEKSEIFDDQFSVERPDGSNFTLKIRSTKLEDSAMYFCASIIRALEAFFGQGTRLTVV.

The chain recombines TRBV7-3 with TRBJ2-7; TRBD1 aligns across 10 bases. From germline, CDR1 is SGHTA and CDR2 FQGTGA. This CDR3 has 15 residues. Losses at the gene ends were 5 bases for V and 4 bases for J; bases not matched to a gene: 8. CDR3 nucleotides: TGTGCCAGCAGCCTCAAGGGGGACAGGGGTTACGAGCAGTACTTC. Amino acid sequence: CASSLKGDRGYEQYF. Full variable domain (rest looked up from reference TRBV7-3 and TRBJ2-7): GAGVSQTPSNKVTEKGKYVELRCDPISGHTALYWYRQSLGQGPEFLIYFQGTGAADDSGLPNDRFFAVRPEGSVSTLKIQRTERGDSAVYLCASSLKGDRGYEQYFGPGTRLTVT.

The chain uses TRBV30 and TRBJ1-1; D unresolved. V was cut by 1 base and J by 1 base, with 7 bases left in between. Germline CDR1 GTSNPN, CDR2 SVGIG (reference sequence). The CDR3 consists of 13 residues. The CDR3 nucleotides are TGTGCCTGGAGTGGCCAGCAGAACACTGAAGCTTTCTTT. Translating it yields CAWSGQQNTEAFF.

The chain joins TRBV18 to TRBJ1-1, with D unclear. Germline CDR1 is KGHSH and CDR2 is LQKENI. This CDR3 spans 16 amino acids. Trimming pared 2 bases from V and 4 bases from J, leaving 17 bases between. The CDR3: CASSPLAEHRATEAFF. For the CDR3, the DNA is TGTGCCAGCTCACCATTGGCAGAACATAGGGCCACTGAAGCTTTCTTT.

The chain uses TRBV9 and TRBJ2-7; tentatively, D is TRBD1 (6 bases). Germline-derived CDR1 and CDR2 are SGDLS and YYNGEE. The length of the CDR3 is 14 residues. Trimming shortened V by 2 bases and J by 0 bases, and 9 bases separated the two germline ends. The CDR3 nucleotides are TGTGCCAGCAGCGTTGGGGGCTCCTCCTACGAGCAGTACTTC. Protein: CASSVGGSSYEQYF.

The rearrangement links TRBV19 to TRBJ2-5; possible D gene TRBD1, 5 bases. V lost 6 bases and J 5 bases, leaving 19 bases between the germline ends. CDR3 length: 15 residues. Per the germline V gene, CDR1 is LNHDA and CDR2 is SQIVND (reference sequence). The CDR3 is CASRTGHLSTETQYF. The CDR3 DNA reads TGTGCCAGTAGGACCGGACACCTATCTACGGAGACCCAGTACTTC.

The V gene is TRBV4-1, the J gene TRBJ2-7; 7 bases align to TRBD1. Germline trimming cut 3 bases from V and 4 bases from J; bases unmatched to any gene: 9. The V gene's germline CDR1 is MGHRA and CDR2 YSYEKL. The CDR3 contains 15 residues. This CDR3 reads CASSQLWTGGYEQYF. CDR3 in DNA: TGCGCCAGCAGCCAGTTATGGACAGGCGGTTACGAGCAGTACTTC.

The chain links TRBV9 to TRBJ2-7; a weak D match, TRBD2 (5 bases). The V end was cut by 0 bases, the J end by 5 bases, with 12 bases between. Germline V gene data show CDR1 as SGDLS and CDR2 as YYNGEE. The CDR3 runs to 14 residues. The CDR3 nucleotides read TGTGCCAGCAGCGTAGGAGGGAGTTCTCACGAGCAGTACTTC. Translated, it gives CASSVGGSSHEQYF.

The chain joins TRBV19 to TRBJ2-7; 13 bases line up with TRBD2. The CDR3 runs 13 residues. The V segment lost 10 bases and the J segment 4 bases; nucleotides outside the gene matches: 4. Germline CDR1 and CDR2: LNHDA and SQIVND (reference sequence). The CDR3 DNA is TGTGCCACCGGGACTAGCGGGGTTTACGAGCAGTACTTC. It translates to CATGTSGVYEQYF.

This clone was seen a single time. The rearrangement joins TRBV18 to TRBJ2-3, with TRBD2 as a possible D gene (6 bases). The CDR3 is 17 residues long. With 0 bases removed from V and 0 bases from J, the gap between germline ends came to 13 bases. Per germline, CDR1 KGHSH and CDR2 LQKENI. The CDR3 DNA is TGTGCCAGCTCACCACCCTTAGCGGACTCTAGCACAGATACGCAGTATTTT. Translated, it gives CASSPPLADSSTDTQYF.

The J gene is TRBJ2-2, the V gene TRBV6-5, with D perhaps matching TRBD1 (5 bases). The CDR3 is made up of 15 amino acids. V dropped 7 bases and J dropped 7 bases, with 19 bases sitting between them. The germline CDR1 and CDR2 sequences are MNHEY and SVGAGI. As DNA, the CDR3 is TGTGCCAGCAACCCTAAGCAGGGTTTCAACGGGGAGCTGTTTTTT. Translation gives CASNPKQGFNGELFF.

The gene calls are TRBV6-5 and TRBJ2-1; TRBD2 matches at 9 bases. J gave up 8 bases and V 0 bases, and 2 bases lay outside the gene matches. This CDR3 region has 14 residues. CDR1 is MNHEY, CDR2 SVGAGI, per germline. CDR3 in amino acids: CASSYSGTSYEQFF. The CDR3 nucleotides read TGTGCCAGCAGTTACTCTGGGACTAGCTATGAGCAGTTCTTC.

The chain links TRBV7-9 to TRBJ2-2, with TRBD2 matching 13 bases. V lost 5 bases to trimming and J lost 7 bases; unmatched junction nucleotides: 1. In germline, CDR1 is SEHNR, CDR2 FQNEAQ (reference sequence). The CDR3 length is 14 residues. This chain's CDR3 is CASSGLAGDGELFF. The DNA of the CDR3 is TGTGCCAGCAGCGGACTAGCGGGAGACGGGGAGCTGTTTTTT.

The chain carries TRBV9 and TRBJ2-7; D might be TRBD2 (6 bases). Deletions cut 7 bases from V and 6 bases from J, with 14 bases between. Germline assignment: CDR1 SGDLS and CDR2 YYNGEE. The CDR3 length is 12 residues. CDR3 loop: CASLSGTGEQYF. The CDR3 bases are TGTGCCAGCCTTTCCGGGACTGGCGAGCAGTACTTC.

In this sample, this clone is medium-sized (0.01 to 0.1%). V is TRBV6-5 and J is TRBJ1-1; TRBD1 aligns across 7 bases. The germline gives CDR1 MNHEY, CDR2 SVGAGI. The V segment lost 4 bases and the J segment 1 base; nucleotides outside the gene matches: 0. This CDR3 spans 13 amino acids. CDR3 region: CASSWTGNTEAFF. The DNA of the CDR3 is TGTGCCAGCAGTTGGACAGGGAACACTGAAGCTTTCTTT.

The chain couples TRBV19 to TRBJ2-1, with TRBD2 matching 10 bases. There are 18 residues in the CDR3. Germline V gives CDR1 LNHDA, CDR2 SQIVND (reference sequence). The ends lost 0 bases at V and 2 bases at J; junction bases unmatched: 7. The CDR3 spells CASSIDTNLAGAYNEQFF. Written as DNA, the CDR3 is TGTGCCAGTAGTATAGATACGAACCTAGCGGGAGCCTACAATGAGCAGTTCTTC.

This chain connects TRBV4-2 to TRBJ1-1; D remains unclear. Germline CDR1 is LGHNA and CDR2 is YNFKEQ. Trimming took off 4 bases at V and 9 bases at J, with 12 bases between the two ends. CDR3 size: 12 residues. CDR3 bases: TGTGCCAGCAGCCCTCAAGGAGTACAAGCTTTCTTT. This translates into CASSPQGVQAFF.

The CDR3 coding sequence is TGTGCCAGCAGCCAAGTACTAGCGGCTTTCACAGATACGCAGTATTTT. Protein product: CASSQVLAAFTDTQYF. The chain uses TRBV4-2 and TRBJ2-3, with TRBD2 matching 8 bases. CDR1 LGHNA and CDR2 YNFKEQ come from the germline V gene. The junction had 5 bases not matched to a gene; V was cut back by 1 base and J by 2 bases. This CDR3 is 16 amino acids long.

The rearrangement links TRBV4-1 to TRBJ2-7; D not resolved. Trimming pared 0 bases from V and 7 bases from J, leaving 7 bases between. CDR3 size: 12 residues. Germline-derived CDR1 and CDR2 are MGHRA and YSYEKL. CDR3 bases: TGCGCCAGCAGCCAAGACGGTAGGGAGCAGTACTTC. It encodes CASSQDGREQYF.

The chain combines TRBV15 with TRBJ1-1; possibly TRBD1 for D (5 bases). Deletions cut 0 bases from V and 3 bases from J, with 17 bases between. The CDR3 runs to 17 residues. Germline assignment: CDR1 LNHNV and CDR2 YYDKDF (reference sequence). The CDR3 region is CATSRDPQGATYTEAFF. In DNA, the CDR3 is TGTGCCACCAGCAGAGATCCGCAGGGAGCAACTTACACTGAAGCTTTCTTT.

The chain has TRBV6-5 and TRBJ1-2; 7 bases match TRBD1. V lost 2 bases to trimming and J lost 8 bases; unmatched junction nucleotides: 11. Germline CDR1 and CDR2: MNHEY and SVGAGI. This CDR3 has 15 amino acids. For the CDR3, the DNA is TGTGCCAGCAGTTACCAAGGACAGGCCTATGCGGGCTACACCTTC. It encodes CASSYQGQAYAGYTF.

The chain joins TRBV15 to TRBJ2-7; 10 bases map to TRBD1. Germline V gene data show CDR1 as LNHNV and CDR2 as YYDKDF (reference sequence). CDR3 length: 14 amino acids. This CDR3 is CVTRSGTGDYEQYF. DNA for the CDR3: TGTGTTACGCGATCCGGGACAGGGGACTACGAGCAGTACTTC.